Following are 10 T cell receptor beta chains from one sample sequenced in a study of cytomegalovirus exposure and HLA in healthy donors. Clones were read by immunoSEQ multiplex PCR, and TCRdb kept only the in-frame ones, dropping some. The table records approximately 160,000 clones, about 89% of them present only once. Sequenced material: PBMCs. The source is a woman younger than 35 in good health and CMV-seropositive.

The chain combines TRBV6-1 with TRBJ2-3, with D perhaps TRBD2 (5 bases). V dropped 4 bases and J dropped 4 bases, with 18 bases sitting between them. Germline CDR1 reads MNHNS; CDR2 reads SASEGT. The CDR3 is 16 residues long. The CDR3 spells CASSALAGPAADTQYF. The DNA of the CDR3 is TGTGCCAGCAGTGCTTTGGCGGGCCCGGCGGCAGATACGCAGTATTTT.

This chain uses TRBV2 with TRBJ2-5; possibly TRBD1 for D (6 bases). Germline V gene data show CDR1 as SNHLY and CDR2 as FYNNEI. With 5 bases removed from V and 2 bases from J, the gap between germline ends came to 12 bases. The CDR3 is made up of 14 amino acids. CDR3 region: CASSQGWLQETQYF. CDR3 in DNA: TGTGCCAGCAGTCAGGGGTGGTTGCAAGAGACCCAGTACTTC.

This clone has a single count. The chain couples TRBV27 to TRBJ2-1; D might be TRBD2 (5 bases). The length of the CDR3 is 15 residues. V lost 3 bases to trimming and J lost 2 bases, with 11 bases between them. Per germline, CDR1 MNHEY and CDR2 SMNVEV (reference sequence). The CDR3 bases are TGTGCCAGCAGTTTCGCGGGCCTAACCTACAATGAGCAGTTCTTC. Amino acid sequence: CASSFAGLTYNEQFF.

The gene calls are TRBV4-1 and TRBJ2-2, with 10 bases lining up with TRBD2. This CDR3 comprises 15 residues. Germline V gives CDR1 MGHRA, CDR2 YSYEKL. V shed 5 bases, J shed 7 bases, and the junction held 7 bases outside the gene matches. DNA for the CDR3: TGCGCCAGCAGCTTGAGCGGGGGGGCCGGCGGGGAGCTGTTTTTT. It codes for CASSLSGGAGGELFF.

The rearrangement links TRBV7-2 to TRBJ2-4; 9 nucleotides agree with TRBD2. Germline CDR1 and CDR2: SGHTA and FQGNSA. J gave up 8 bases and V 5 bases, and 4 bases lay outside the gene matches. This CDR3 is 13 amino acids long. The DNA of the CDR3 is TGTGCCAGCAGCCCGGGACTAGCAGACATTCAGTACTTC. Protein: CASSPGLADIQYF.

The chain combines TRBV6-1 with TRBJ2-7, with 8 bases identical to TRBD1. The J segment lost 3 bases and the V segment lost 6 bases, leaving 4 bases of the junction unmatched. The CDR3 runs to 13 residues. Germline V lookup: CDR1 MNHNS, CDR2 SASEGT. This chain's CDR3 is CASRKDRDYEQYF. The CDR3 region has the DNA TGTGCCAGCAGAAAGGACAGGGACTACGAGCAGTACTTC.

The V call is TRBV6-5, the J call TRBJ2-1, with 13 positions matching TRBD2. The CDR3 covers 15 residues. Germline V gene data show CDR1 as MNHEY and CDR2 as SVGAGI. Germline trimming cut 4 bases from V and 11 bases from J; bases unmatched to any gene: 8. DNA of the CDR3: TGTGCCAGCAGTTCTGACAGGGGACTAGCGGGGAAGCAGTTCTTC. This encodes CASSSDRGLAGKQFF.

This chain links TRBV9 with TRBJ1-1, with 8 bases that match TRBD1. J was trimmed by 1 base and V by 0 bases; bases with no gene match: 2. The CDR3 is made up of 15 amino acids. Germline V CDR1 and CDR2: SGDLS, YYNGEE. CDR3 loop: CASSVGTGTNTEAFF. CDR3 in DNA: TGTGCCAGCAGCGTAGGGACAGGGACGAACACTGAAGCTTTCTTT.

The V call is TRBV7-2, the J call TRBJ1-5; D remains unclear. Germline V CDR1 and CDR2: SGHTA, FQGNSA. This CDR3 is built from 14 residues. Trimming left V 3 bases short and J 2 bases short, with 8 bases between. CDR3 nucleotide sequence: TGTGCCAGCAGCTTGTCAGGCGGCAATCAGCCCCAGCATTTT. This translates into CASSLSGGNQPQHF.

The chain recombines TRBV2 with TRBJ2-3; possible D gene TRBD1, 6 bases. This CDR3 is 14 amino acids long. V was cut by 6 bases and J by 6 bases, with 16 bases left in between. Germline V gene lookup returns CDR1 SNHLY and CDR2 FYNNEI. CDR3 DNA: TGTGCCAGCAGGGCAGGGGCGCGGAAGGATACGCAGTATTTT. Amino acids: CASRAGARKDTQYF.